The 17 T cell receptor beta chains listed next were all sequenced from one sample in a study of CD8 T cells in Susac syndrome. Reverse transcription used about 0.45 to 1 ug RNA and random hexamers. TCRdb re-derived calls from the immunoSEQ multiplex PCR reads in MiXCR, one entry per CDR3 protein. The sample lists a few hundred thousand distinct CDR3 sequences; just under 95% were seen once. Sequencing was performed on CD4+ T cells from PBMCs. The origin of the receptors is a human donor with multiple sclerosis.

CDR3 in amino acids: CASSSAGEQYF. The CDR3 DNA sequence: TGCGCCAGCAGCTCCGCAGGCGAGCAGTACTTC. This chain uses TRBV5-1 with TRBJ2-7; no firm D call. V gave up 3 bases and J gave up 6 bases, with 7 bases separating them. This CDR3 has 11 residues. CDR1 and CDR2 (germline): SGHRS, YFSETQ.

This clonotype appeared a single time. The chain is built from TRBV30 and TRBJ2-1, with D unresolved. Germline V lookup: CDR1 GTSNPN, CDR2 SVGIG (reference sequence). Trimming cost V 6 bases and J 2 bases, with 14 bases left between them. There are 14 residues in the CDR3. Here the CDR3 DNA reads TGTGCCTGCCTGTTAATCGGCCCCTACAATGAGCAGTTCTTC. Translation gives CACLLIGPYNEQFF.

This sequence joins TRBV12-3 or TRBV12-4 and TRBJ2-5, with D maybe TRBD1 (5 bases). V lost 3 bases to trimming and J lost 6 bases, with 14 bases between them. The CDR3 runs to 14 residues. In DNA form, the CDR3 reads TGTGCCAGCAGTTTGGGGCCCCTTCCCCAGACCCAGTACTTC. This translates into CASSLGPLPQTQYF.

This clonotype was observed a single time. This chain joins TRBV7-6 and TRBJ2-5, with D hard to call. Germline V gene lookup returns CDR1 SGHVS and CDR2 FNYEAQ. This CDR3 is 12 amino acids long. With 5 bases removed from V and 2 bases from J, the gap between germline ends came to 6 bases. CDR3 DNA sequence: TGTGCCAGCAGCGCACGTCAAGAGACCCAGTACTTC. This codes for CASSARQETQYF.

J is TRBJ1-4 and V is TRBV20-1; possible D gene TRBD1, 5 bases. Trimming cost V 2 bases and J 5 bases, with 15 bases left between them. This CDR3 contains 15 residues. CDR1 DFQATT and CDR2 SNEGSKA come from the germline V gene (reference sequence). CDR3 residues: CSARLRGVGNEKLFF. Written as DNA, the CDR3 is TGCAGTGCTAGACTGAGGGGAGTTGGGAATGAAAAACTGTTTTTT.

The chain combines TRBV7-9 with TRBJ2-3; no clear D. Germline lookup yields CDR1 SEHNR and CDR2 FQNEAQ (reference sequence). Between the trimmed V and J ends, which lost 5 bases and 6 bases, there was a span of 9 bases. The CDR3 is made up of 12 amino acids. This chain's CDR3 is CASSPQEDTQYF. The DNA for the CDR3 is TGTGCCAGCAGCCCCCAGGAGGATACGCAGTATTTT.

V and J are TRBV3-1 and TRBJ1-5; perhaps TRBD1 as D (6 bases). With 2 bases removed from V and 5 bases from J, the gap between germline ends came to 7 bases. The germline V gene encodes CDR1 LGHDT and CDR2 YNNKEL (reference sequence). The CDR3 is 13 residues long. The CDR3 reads CASSQWTDQPQHF. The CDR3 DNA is TGTGCCAGCAGCCAATGGACAGATCAGCCCCAGCATTTT.

The CDR3 nucleotides are TGTGCCTGGAGTGGTCCTCCGTCGGACATTCAGTACTTC. Its protein product is CAWSGPPSDIQYF. The J gene is TRBJ2-4, the V gene TRBV30; D is ambiguous. Germline lookup yields CDR1 GTSNPN and CDR2 SVGIG (reference sequence). This CDR3 comprises 13 residues. V was trimmed by 1 base and J by 8 bases, leaving 12 bases between them.

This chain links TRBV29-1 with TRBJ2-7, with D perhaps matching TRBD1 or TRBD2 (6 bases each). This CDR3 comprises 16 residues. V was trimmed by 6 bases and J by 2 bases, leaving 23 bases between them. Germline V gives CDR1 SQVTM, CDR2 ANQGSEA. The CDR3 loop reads CSVASQARGDTYEQYV. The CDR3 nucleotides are TGCAGCGTCGCATCGCAGGCCCGCGGGGACACCTACGAGCAGTACGTC.

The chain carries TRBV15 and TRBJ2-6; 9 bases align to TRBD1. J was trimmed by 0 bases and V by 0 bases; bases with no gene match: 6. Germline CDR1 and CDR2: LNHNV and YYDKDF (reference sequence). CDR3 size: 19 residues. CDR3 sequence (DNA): TGTGCCACCAGCAGAGATCGGACAGGGGACCTCTCTGGGGCCAACGTCCTGACTTTC. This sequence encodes CATSRDRTGDLSGANVLTF.

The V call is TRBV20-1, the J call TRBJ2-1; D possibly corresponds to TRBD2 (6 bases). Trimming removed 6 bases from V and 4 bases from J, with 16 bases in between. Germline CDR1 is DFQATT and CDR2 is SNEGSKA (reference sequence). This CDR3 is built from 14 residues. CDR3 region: CSARSGAVYNEQFF. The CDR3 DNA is TGCAGTGCCCGCTCGGGAGCGGTTTACAATGAGCAGTTCTTC.

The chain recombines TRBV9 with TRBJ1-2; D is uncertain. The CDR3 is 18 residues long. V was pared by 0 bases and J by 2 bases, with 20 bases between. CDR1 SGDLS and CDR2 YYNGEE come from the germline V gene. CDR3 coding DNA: TGTGCCAGCAGCGTAGACCCGAATCCGAGAGGCTCAAACTATGGCTACACCTTC. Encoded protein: CASSVDPNPRGSNYGYTF.

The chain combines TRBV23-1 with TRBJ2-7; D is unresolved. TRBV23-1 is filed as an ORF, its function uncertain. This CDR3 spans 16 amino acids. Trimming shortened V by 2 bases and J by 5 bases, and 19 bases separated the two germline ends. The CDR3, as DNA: TGCGCCAGCAGTCAAACCTATTGGGGTAGCCTGAACGAGCAGTACGTC. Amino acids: CASSQTYWGSLNEQYV.

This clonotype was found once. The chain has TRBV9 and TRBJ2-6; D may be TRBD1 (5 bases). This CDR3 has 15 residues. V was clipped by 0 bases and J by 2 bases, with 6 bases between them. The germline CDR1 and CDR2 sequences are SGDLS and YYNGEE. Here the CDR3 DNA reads TGTGCCAGCAGCGTAGCAGGGACTGGGGCCAACGTCCTGACTTTC. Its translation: CASSVAGTGANVLTF.

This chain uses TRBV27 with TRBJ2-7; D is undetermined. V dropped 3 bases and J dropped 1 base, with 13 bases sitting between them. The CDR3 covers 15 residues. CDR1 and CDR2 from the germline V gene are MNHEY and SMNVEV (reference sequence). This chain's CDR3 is CASSFVGVWSYEQYV. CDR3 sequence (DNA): TGTGCCAGCAGTTTCGTGGGCGTTTGGTCCTACGAGCAGTACGTC.

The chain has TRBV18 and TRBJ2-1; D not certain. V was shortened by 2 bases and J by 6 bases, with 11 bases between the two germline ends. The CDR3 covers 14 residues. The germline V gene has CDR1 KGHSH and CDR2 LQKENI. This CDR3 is CASSPFGQSNEQFF. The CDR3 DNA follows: TGTGCCAGCTCACCATTCGGGCAGAGCAATGAGCAGTTCTTC.

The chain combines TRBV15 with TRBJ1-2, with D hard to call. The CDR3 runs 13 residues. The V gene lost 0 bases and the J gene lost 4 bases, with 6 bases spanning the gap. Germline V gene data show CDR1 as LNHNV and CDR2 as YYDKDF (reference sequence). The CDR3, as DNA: TGTGCCACCAGCAGAGACCTAACCTATGGCTACACCTTC. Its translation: CATSRDLTYGYTF.